Shown below are 21 T cell receptor beta chains from a single sample sequenced in a study of post-analysis software for immune sequencing data. For these receptors, no antigen is known. Whole-study results and caveats: Roughly five TRBV segments appeared more often in patients than in controls, and TRBV5-6, TRBV5-1 and TRBV20-1 were among these.

Included in the TCR beta cDNA libraries were unique molecular identifiers. Using its own MiXCR run on the PCR reads, TCRdb lists one record per CDR3 protein. The profile shows roughly 800,000 distinct CDR3 sequences, roughly 27% of them singletons. The material sequenced was blood. Receptors originate from a girl under 18 with multiple sclerosis.

The V and J genes are TRBV5-1 and TRBJ2-4; perhaps D is TRBD1 or TRBD2 (5 bases each). V lost 0 bases and J lost 2, with 15 bases in between. The V gene's germline CDR1 is SGHRS and CDR2 YFSETQ. The CDR3 has 17 amino acids. CDR3 DNA sequence: TGCGCCAGCAGCTTGGCGCAGGGAGAATGGACCAAAAACATTCAGTACTTC. It encodes CASSLAQGEWTKNIQYF.

There are a few counts of this clonotype. The chain links TRBV7-9 to TRBJ2-3, with D possibly matching TRBD1 (6 bases). Germline V gene lookup returns CDR1 SEHNR and CDR2 FQNEAQ (reference sequence). V was trimmed by 5 bases and J by 2 bases, leaving 11 bases between them. The CDR3 consists of 14 residues. The CDR3 bases are TGTGCCAGCAGCCATGGACAGTCCACAGATACGCAGTATTTT. Translation gives CASSHGQSTDTQYF.

The gene calls are TRBV7-2 and TRBJ2-7; 7 nucleotides align to TRBD2. TRBJ2-5 explains the end of the DNA better; the J call may be wrong. CDR3 length: 14 amino acids. Germline V lookup: CDR1 SGHTA, CDR2 FQGNSA. CDR3 loop: CASSPGTTYGTQYF. In nucleotides, the CDR3 is TGTGCCAGCAGCCCTGGGACTACCTACGGGACCCAGTACTTC.

The V and J genes are TRBV4-1 and TRBJ2-3, with TRBD1 identical over 10 bases. V was pared by 3 bases and J by 5 bases, with 5 bases of the junction left unmatched. The CDR3 contains 15 residues. CDR1 is MGHRA and CDR2 is YSYEKL in the germline V gene. CDR3 coding DNA: TGCGCCAGCAGCCATCCCGGGACAGGGGTAGATACGCAGTATTTT. Amino acids: CASSHPGTGVDTQYF.

The chain is built from TRBV20-1 and TRBJ2-4, with 12 bases aligning to TRBD2. The CDR3 contains 19 residues. Germline V lookup: CDR1 DFQATT, CDR2 SNEGSKA (reference sequence). V was pared by 6 bases and J by 3 bases, with 18 bases of the junction left unmatched. This CDR3 reads CSAPRRLAGGIGGKNIQYF. CDR3 in DNA: TGCAGTGCCCCCAGGCGGCTAGCGGGAGGGATTGGGGGCAAAAACATTCAGTACTTC.

The gene calls are TRBV6-5 and TRBJ2-5; the D call may be TRBD1 or TRBD2 (5 bases each). The CDR3 loop spans 15 amino acids. Per the germline V gene, CDR1 is MNHEY and CDR2 is SVGAGI. Trimming removed 6 bases from V and 5 bases from J, with 19 bases in between. The CDR3 loop is CASRSHRDLWETQYF. CDR3 DNA: TGTGCCAGCAGAAGTCACCGGGACCTGTGGGAGACCCAGTACTTC.

This clonotype was detected a few times. The V call is TRBV5-6, the J call TRBJ1-5; TRBD1 agrees at 7 bases. Germline CDR1 and CDR2: SGHDT and YYEEEE. V was pared by 4 bases and J by 1 base, with 5 bases of the junction left unmatched. The length of the CDR3 is 15 residues. The CDR3 DNA is TGTGCCAGCAGCAGACTGGACAGGAGCAATCAGCCCCAGCATTTT. Protein sequence: CASSRLDRSNQPQHF. The entire variable domain, with the rest obtained from reference TRBV5-6 and TRBJ1-5, is as follows: DAGVTQSPTHLIKTRGQQVTLRCSPKSGHDTVSWYQQALGQGPQFIFQYYEEEERQRGNFPDRFSGHQFPNYSSELNVNALLLGDSALYLCASSRLDRSNQPQHFGDGTRLSIL.

The chain couples TRBV18 to TRBJ1-4, with 8 bases identical to TRBD1. CDR1 and CDR2 from the germline V gene are KGHSH and LQKENI. J gave up 11 bases and V 3 bases, and 14 bases lay outside the gene matches. The CDR3 spans 16 residues. CDR3 nucleotides: TGTGCCAGCTCACCGACCCGGCCAGGGGGCAGTGAGAAACTGTTTTTT. It translates to CASSPTRPGGSEKLFF.

This clonotype came up a few times. V is TRBV20-1 and J is TRBJ2-7; D call uncertain. Trimming took off 0 bases at V and 1 base at J, with 10 bases between the two ends. The CDR3 spans 14 residues. Per germline, CDR1 DFQATT and CDR2 SNEGSKA (reference sequence). The CDR3 here is CSARDAIGSYEQYF. CDR3 in DNA: TGCAGTGCTAGAGATGCTATCGGATCCTACGAGCAGTACTTC.

The rearrangement links TRBV20-1 to TRBJ2-7; D unresolved. Germline values: CDR1 DFQATT, CDR2 SNEGSKA (reference sequence). The CDR3 extends over 13 amino acids. The V end lost 2 bases, the J end lost 2 bases, and 10 bases lay between the germline ends. CDR3: CSARQTVTYEQYF. The CDR3 bases are TGCAGTGCTAGACAAACGGTGACCTACGAGCAGTACTTC.

This clonotype was seen a handful of times. The rearrangement uses TRBV20-1 and TRBJ2-7; D not certain. This CDR3 is built from 13 residues. Germline assignment: CDR1 DFQATT and CDR2 SNEGSKA (reference sequence). V lost 6 bases and J lost 0, with 12 bases in between. DNA for the CDR3: TGCAGTGCGGCCGGTTGGGTCTCCTACGAGCAGTACTTC. The encoded protein is CSAAGWVSYEQYF.

V usage is TRBV5-1 and J usage is TRBJ2-5; no firm D call. Per germline, CDR1 SGHRS and CDR2 YFSETQ. Trimming shortened V by 1 base and J by 11 bases, and 24 bases separated the two germline ends. This CDR3 comprises 16 residues. This CDR3 is CASSLNPTSYYNEQYF. In DNA, the CDR3 is TGCGCCAGCAGCTTGAACCCGACGTCCTATTACAATGAGCAGTACTTC.

This clonotype was observed many times. The chain links TRBV12-3 or TRBV12-4 to TRBJ2-3; D is perhaps TRBD1 (7 bases). The CDR3 spans 14 residues. V was shortened by 6 bases and J by 5 bases, with 15 bases between the two germline ends. The CDR3 reads CASRTRQGLDTQYF. Here the CDR3 DNA reads TGTGCCAGCAGGACTCGACAGGGACTAGATACGCAGTATTTT.

V usage is TRBV5-6 and J usage is TRBJ2-7, with 8 bases lining up with TRBD1. V gave up 0 bases and J gave up 10 bases; unmatched junction bases: 15. Looked up from germline, CDR1 is SGHDT and CDR2 is YYEEEE. The CDR3 has 16 residues. The chain's CDR3 is CASSLVAGGKGEAQYF. CDR3 nucleotide sequence: TGTGCCAGCAGCTTGGTGGCAGGGGGCAAAGGAGAGGCCCAGTACTTC.

The chain employs TRBV15 and TRBJ2-7; 7 bases match TRBD2. This CDR3 contains 15 residues. The V gene end was trimmed by 1 base and the J gene end by 4 bases; junction bases not matched to a gene: 7. Germline V gene data show CDR1 as LNHNV and CDR2 as YYDKDF (reference sequence). The CDR3 DNA reads TGTGCCACCAGCAGAGGGACAAGCGGGAATTACGAGCAGTACTTC. The encoded protein is CATSRGTSGNYEQYF.

The gene calls are TRBV6-5 and TRBJ1-2; D is perhaps TRBD1 (6 bases). CDR3 length: 15 amino acids. The germline V gene encodes CDR1 MNHEY and CDR2 SVGAGI. The V end lost 8 bases, the J end lost 4 bases, and 20 bases lay between the germline ends. The CDR3 sequence: CASSPAGAIRYGYTF. The CDR3 bases are TGTGCCAGCTCCCCGGCAGGGGCTATACGCTATGGCTACACCTTC.

This chain connects TRBV7-2 to TRBJ2-1, with 7 bases matching TRBD1. V lost 1 base and J lost 6; bases outside the gene matches: 6. This CDR3 spans 15 amino acids. Germline V gene sequence: CDR1 SGHTA, CDR2 FQGNSA. The CDR3: CASSLGPQGINEQFF. DNA for the CDR3: TGTGCCAGCAGCTTAGGACCACAGGGGATCAATGAGCAGTTCTTC.

The rearrangement joins TRBV6-5 to TRBJ1-2; TRBD1 matches 8 bases. The CDR3 runs to 14 residues. Trimming removed 7 bases from V and 5 bases from J; junction bases left unmatched: 9. The germline CDR1 and CDR2 sequences are MNHEY and SVGAGI. The CDR3 loop is CASTLGQGKYGYTF. Here the CDR3 DNA reads TGTGCCAGCACATTAGGACAGGGAAAATATGGCTACACCTTC.

As concerns this clonotype: No conserved phenylalanine or tryptophan ends this CDR3, so it is likely a read error. The J gene is TRBJ2-5, the V gene TRBV9, with 9 nucleotides matching TRBD1. V dropped 4 bases and J dropped 2; count of bases not matched to a gene: 9. CDR1 and CDR2 from the germline V gene are SGDLS and YYNGEE. The CDR3 loop spans 16 amino acids. The CDR3 DNA follows: TGTGCCAGCAGCCCACGACAGGGGGATTTACAAGAGACCCAGTACTAC. Protein sequence: CASSPRQGDLQETQYY.

The chain carries TRBV2 and TRBJ2-2; D remains unclear. CDR3 length equals 14 residues. Trimming took off 6 bases at V and 3 bases at J, with 11 bases between the two ends. Germline V gene data show CDR1 as SNHLY and CDR2 as FYNNEI. The CDR3 sequence: CASRKDGHTGELFF. DNA of the CDR3: TGTGCCAGCAGAAAGGATGGCCACACCGGGGAGCTGTTTTTT. The whole variable domain, remainder taken from reference TRBV2 and TRBJ2-2, is EPEVTQTPSHQVTQMGQEVILRCVPISNHLYFYWYRQILGQKVEFLVSFYNNEISEKSEIFDDQFSVERPDGSNFTLKIRSTKLEDSAMYFCASRKDGHTGELFFGEGSRLTVL.

V is TRBV20-1 and J is TRBJ2-5; possibly TRBD1 or TRBD2 for D (6 bases each). V lost 3 bases to trimming and J lost 7 bases, with 27 bases between them. This CDR3 region has 17 residues. Per germline, CDR1 DFQATT and CDR2 SNEGSKA (reference sequence). CDR3 DNA sequence: TGCAGTGCTAGTTCGCTCTCCCCAGGGGTTGGAGGGGGGACCCAGTACTTC. Translating it yields CSASSLSPGVGGGTQYF.